The present T cell receptor (beta chain) was sequenced within a study of OX40 agonist ivuxolimab in advanced cancers. The repertoire was sequenced with immunoSEQ multiplex PCR; TCRdb's copy has only in-frame clones and lacks some. The sample lists over 70,000 clones, just under 80% occurring once. Findings of the study overall: Normalized expansion of T-cell clones was also low for some nonresponders. There were, on average, more expanded clones in CD8+ T cells than in CD4+.

This clone was counted only a few times. The antigen is not known. V was pared by 0 bases and J by 0 bases, with 10 bases between. Germline V gives CDR1 SGDLS, CDR2 YYNGEE. The CDR3 consists of 16 residues. The rearrangement uses TRBV9 and TRBJ2-1; possibly TRBD2 for D (6 bases). Sequencing was performed on CD4+ or CD8+ T cells sorted from blood, taken in a trial of the OX40 agonist ivuxolimab. The sequence derives from an adult with an advanced solid tumor such as melanoma, head and neck, liver or kidney cancer. The CDR3 DNA follows: TGTGCCAGCAGCGTAGGGAGGGCGGGCTCCTACAATGAGCAGTTCTTC. Translation: CASSVGRAGSYNEQFF.